This is a list of T cell receptor beta chains from one sample in a study of blood T cell repertoires in COVID-19. Data came from immunoSEQ multiplex PCR; TCRdb stores just in-frame clones and leaves some out. Of roughly 570,000 clones in the sample, approximately 91% were seen once. The sample taken for sequencing was peripheral blood. The origin of the receptors is a woman aged 45-60 years with COVID-19, enrolled during active disease. The CDR3 runs from the conserved cysteine through the conserved F or W.

TRBV9	TRBJ1-2	CASSPTGGAFNGYTF
TRBV14	TRBJ1-4	CASSPQIATNEKLFF
TRBV6-5	TRBJ2-7	CASSYYRGVGEQYF
TRBV9	TRBJ2-3	CASSVGIGRGGTDTQYF
TRBV5-1	TRBJ2-2	CASSLSVTGRAGELFF
TRBV2	TRBJ2-1	CASKGDEQFF
TRBV30	TRBJ2-2	CAWRGAPGTGELFF
TRBV19	TRBJ2-2	CASSTYGQGPGELFF
TRBV5-6	TRBJ1-5	CASNFYDQHF
TRBV15	TRBJ2-3	CATSAGNLADTDTQYF
TRBV11-2	TRBJ2-7	CASSPGSDRYEQYF
TRBV9	TRBJ1-3	CASSARQGEGNTIYF
TRBV28	TRBJ2-7	CASSTRTGDPYF
TRBV12-3/TRBV12-4	TRBJ1-1	CASSGTGVTEAFF